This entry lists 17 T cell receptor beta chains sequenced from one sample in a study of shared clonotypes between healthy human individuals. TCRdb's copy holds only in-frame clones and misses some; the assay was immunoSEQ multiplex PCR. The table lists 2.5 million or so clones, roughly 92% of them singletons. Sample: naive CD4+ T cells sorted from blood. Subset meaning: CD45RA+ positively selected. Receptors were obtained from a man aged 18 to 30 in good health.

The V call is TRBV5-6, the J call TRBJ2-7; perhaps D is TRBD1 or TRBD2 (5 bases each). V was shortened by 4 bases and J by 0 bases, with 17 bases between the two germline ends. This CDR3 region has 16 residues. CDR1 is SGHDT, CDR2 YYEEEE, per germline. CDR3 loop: CASSQLGTSDSYEQYF. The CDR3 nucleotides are TGTGCCAGCAGCCAACTCGGGACCTCTGACTCCTACGAGCAGTACTTC.

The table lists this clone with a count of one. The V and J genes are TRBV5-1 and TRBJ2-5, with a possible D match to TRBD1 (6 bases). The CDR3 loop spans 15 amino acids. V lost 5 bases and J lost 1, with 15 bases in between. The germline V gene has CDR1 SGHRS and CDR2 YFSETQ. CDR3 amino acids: CASRDLGHSQETQYF. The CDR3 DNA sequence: TGCGCCAGCAGAGACCTGGGACACAGCCAAGAGACCCAGTACTTC.

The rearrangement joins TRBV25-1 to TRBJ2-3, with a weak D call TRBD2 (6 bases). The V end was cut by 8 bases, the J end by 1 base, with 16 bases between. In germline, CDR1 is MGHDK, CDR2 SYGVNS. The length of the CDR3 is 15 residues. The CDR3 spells CASSEEGWRTDTQYF. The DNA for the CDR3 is TGTGCCAGCTCCGAGGAGGGGTGGCGCACAGATACGCAGTATTTT. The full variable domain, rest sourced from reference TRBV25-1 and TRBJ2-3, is EADIYQTPRYLVIGTGKKITLECSQTMGHDKMYWYQQDPGMELHLIHYSYGVNSTEKGDLSSESTVSRIRTEHFPLTLESARPSHTSQYLCASSEEGWRTDTQYFGPGTRLTVL.

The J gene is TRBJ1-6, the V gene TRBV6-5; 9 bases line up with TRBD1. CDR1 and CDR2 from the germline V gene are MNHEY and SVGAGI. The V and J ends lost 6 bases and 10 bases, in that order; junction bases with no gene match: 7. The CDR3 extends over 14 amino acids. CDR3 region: CASRKRQGGSPLHF. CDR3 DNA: TGTGCCAGCAGAAAACGACAGGGGGGATCACCCCTCCACTTT.

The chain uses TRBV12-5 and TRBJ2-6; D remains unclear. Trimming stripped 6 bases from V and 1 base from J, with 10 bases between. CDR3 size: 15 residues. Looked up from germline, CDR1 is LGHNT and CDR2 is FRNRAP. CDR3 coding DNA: TGTGCTAGTGGGTTGAAGGTTTCTGGGGCCAACGTCCTGACTTTC. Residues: CASGLKVSGANVLTF.

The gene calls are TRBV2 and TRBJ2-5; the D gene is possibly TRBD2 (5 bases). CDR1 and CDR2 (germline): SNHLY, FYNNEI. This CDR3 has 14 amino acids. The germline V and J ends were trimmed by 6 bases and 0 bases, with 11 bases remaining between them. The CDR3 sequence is CASSDRLYQETQYF. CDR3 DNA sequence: TGTGCCAGCAGCGACCGACTATACCAAGAGACCCAGTACTTC.

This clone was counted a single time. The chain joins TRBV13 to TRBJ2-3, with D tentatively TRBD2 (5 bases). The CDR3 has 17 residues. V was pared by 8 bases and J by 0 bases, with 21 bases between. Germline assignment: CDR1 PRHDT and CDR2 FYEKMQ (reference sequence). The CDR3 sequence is CASGVSEVRPSTDTQYF. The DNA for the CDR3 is TGTGCCAGCGGGGTTTCGGAGGTGCGCCCTAGCACAGATACGCAGTATTTT.

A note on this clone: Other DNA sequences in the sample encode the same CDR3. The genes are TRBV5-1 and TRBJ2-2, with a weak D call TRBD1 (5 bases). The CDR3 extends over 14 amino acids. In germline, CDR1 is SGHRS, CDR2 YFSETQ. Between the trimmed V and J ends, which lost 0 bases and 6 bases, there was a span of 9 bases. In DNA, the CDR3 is TGCGCCAGCAGCTTGGATCAGGGCGCCGGGGAGCTGTTTTTT. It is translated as CASSLDQGAGELFF.

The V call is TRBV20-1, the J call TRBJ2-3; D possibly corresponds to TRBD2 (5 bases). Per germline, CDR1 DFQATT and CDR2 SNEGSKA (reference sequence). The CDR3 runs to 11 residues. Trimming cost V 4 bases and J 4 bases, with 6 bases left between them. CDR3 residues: CSAKLADTQYF. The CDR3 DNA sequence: TGCAGTGCTAAACTAGCAGATACGCAGTATTTT.

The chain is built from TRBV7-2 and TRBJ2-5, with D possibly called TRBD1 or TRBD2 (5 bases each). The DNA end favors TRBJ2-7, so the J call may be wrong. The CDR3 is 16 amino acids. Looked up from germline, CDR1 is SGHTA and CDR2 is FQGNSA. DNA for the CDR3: TGTGCCAGCAGCTTTGGTCCGGGACGTCTGTCCCACGAGCAGTACTTC. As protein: CASSFGPGRLSHEQYF.

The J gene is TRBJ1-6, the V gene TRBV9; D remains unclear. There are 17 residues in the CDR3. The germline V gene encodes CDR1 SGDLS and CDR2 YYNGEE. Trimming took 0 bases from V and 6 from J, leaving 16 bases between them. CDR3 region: CASSVAGYPGFNSPLHF. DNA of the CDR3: TGTGCCAGCAGCGTAGCTGGCTACCCGGGGTTTAATTCACCCCTCCACTTT.

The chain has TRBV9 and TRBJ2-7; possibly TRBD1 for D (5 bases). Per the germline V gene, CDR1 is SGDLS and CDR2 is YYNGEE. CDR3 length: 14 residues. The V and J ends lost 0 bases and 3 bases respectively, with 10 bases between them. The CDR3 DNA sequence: TGTGCCAGCAGCGTAGGCAGGGATCTCTACGAGCAGTACTTC. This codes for CASSVGRDLYEQYF. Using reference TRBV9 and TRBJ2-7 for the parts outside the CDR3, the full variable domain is DSGVTQTPKHLITATGQRVTLRCSPRSGDLSVYWYQQSLDQGLQFLIQYYNGEERAKGNILERFSAQQFPDLHSELNLSSLELGDSALYFCASSVGRDLYEQYFGPGTRLTVT.

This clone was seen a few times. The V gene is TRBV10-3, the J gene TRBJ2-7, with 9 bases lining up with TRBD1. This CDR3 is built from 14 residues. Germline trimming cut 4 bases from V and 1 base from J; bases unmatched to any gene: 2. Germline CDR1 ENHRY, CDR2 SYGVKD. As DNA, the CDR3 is TGTGCCATCAGTGGGGACAGGGTATCCTACGAGCAGTACTTC. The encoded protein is CAISGDRVSYEQYF.

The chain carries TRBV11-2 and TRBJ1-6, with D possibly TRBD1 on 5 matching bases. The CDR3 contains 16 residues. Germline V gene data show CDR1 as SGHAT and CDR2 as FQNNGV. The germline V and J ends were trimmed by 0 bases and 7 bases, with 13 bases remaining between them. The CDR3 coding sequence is TGTGCCAGCAGCTTAGATTTAGGGACGGGGAATTCACCCCTCCACTTT. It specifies CASSLDLGTGNSPLHF.

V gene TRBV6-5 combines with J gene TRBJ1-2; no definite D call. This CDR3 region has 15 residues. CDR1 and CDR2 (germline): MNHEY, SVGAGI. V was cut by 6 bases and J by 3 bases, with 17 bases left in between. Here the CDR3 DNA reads TGTGCCAGCAGACCCATAGAGGGTGGGGACTATGGCTACACCTTC. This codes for CASRPIEGGDYGYTF.

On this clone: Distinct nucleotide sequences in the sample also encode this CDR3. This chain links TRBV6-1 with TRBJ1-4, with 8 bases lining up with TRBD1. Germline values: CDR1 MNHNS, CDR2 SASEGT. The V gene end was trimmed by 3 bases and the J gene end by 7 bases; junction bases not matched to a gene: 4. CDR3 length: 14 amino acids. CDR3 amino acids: CASSEDRASEKLFF. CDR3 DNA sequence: TGTGCCAGCAGTGAGGACAGGGCGAGTGAAAAACTGTTTTTT.

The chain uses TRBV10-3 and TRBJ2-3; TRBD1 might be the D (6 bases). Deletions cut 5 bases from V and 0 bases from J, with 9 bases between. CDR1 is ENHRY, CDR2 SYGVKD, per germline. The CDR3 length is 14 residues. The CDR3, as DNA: TGTGCCATCAGTCAGGGGTATAGCACAGATACGCAGTATTTT. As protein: CAISQGYSTDTQYF.